These 3 T cell receptor beta chains came from one sample sequenced in a study of T cells after yellow fever vaccination. TCRdb recomputed calls from the 5' RACE reads with MiXCR, one row per CDR3 protein. Of roughly 140,000 distinct CDR3 sequences detected, approximately 7.7% appear once; the ten largest clones hold 0.55% to 0.9%. Sequenced here: CD4+ T cells sorted from PBMCs, sampled 5 days after the yellow fever booster vaccination. The source of these receptors is a man younger than 40 who received the YFV17D yellow fever vaccine.

This clonotype was seen a handful of times. CDR3: CASSEARAVRAGNYNEQFF. The CDR3 DNA follows: TGTGCCAGCAGTGAAGCCCGGGCCGTCAGAGCGGGAAACTACAATGAGCAGTTCTTC. This sequence joins TRBV6-1 and TRBJ2-1; 7 nucleotides align to TRBD2. CDR1 is MNHNS, CDR2 SASEGT, per germline. Unmatched junction bases numbered 14, after V lost 0 bases and J lost 3 bases. The CDR3 is made up of 19 amino acids.

This clonotype was found many times. This rearrangement joins TRBV28 to TRBJ2-7, with 7 positions matching TRBD2. Germline values: CDR1 MDHEN, CDR2 SYDVKM. J was trimmed by 9 bases and V by 6 bases; bases with no gene match: 14. The CDR3 consists of 14 residues. The CDR3 DNA reads as TGTGCCAGCAGCCTGTCGGCTAGCGGTATTTGGCAGTACTTC. Amino acid sequence: CASSLSASGIWQYF.

This clonotype was detected many times. The chain uses TRBV10-3 and TRBJ2-1, with 8 positions matching TRBD1. This CDR3 is built from 17 residues. Germline CDR1 reads ENHRY; CDR2 reads SYGVKD. The trim removed 6 bases at V and 2 bases at J, leaving 12 bases unmatched. The chain's CDR3 is CAIREGVGDRPYNEQFF. CDR3 sequence (DNA): TGTGCCATCAGAGAGGGGGTAGGGGACAGGCCCTACAATGAGCAGTTCTTC.